The 23 T cell receptor beta chains below were found in one sample sequenced in a study of cytomegalovirus exposure and HLA in healthy donors. Method: immunoSEQ multiplex PCR; TCRdb's copy keeps in-frame clones and lacks some. This sample carries some 240,000 clones, around four fifths of them seen once, and the ten largest clones take less than 7%. Sequencing was done on a sample of PBMCs. These receptors came from a woman in her late teens or twenties in good health and CMV-seronegative.

The chain couples TRBV15 to TRBJ2-7; 9 positions agree with TRBD2. Trimming at V came to 1 base and at J to 0 bases, leaving 4 bases not matched to a gene. Germline-derived CDR1 and CDR2 are LNHNV and YYDKDF (reference sequence). CDR3 length: 16 amino acids. The CDR3, as DNA: TGTGCCACCAGCAGAGCCGGTAGCGGGAGCTCCTACGAGCAGTACTTC. It specifies CATSRAGSGSSYEQYF.

CDR3 nucleotide sequence: TGCGCCAGTTCGGACGGAAACTATGGCTACACCTTC. It translates to CASSDGNYGYTF. The chain combines TRBV5-1 with TRBJ1-2; D call uncertain. Germline CDR1 reads SGHRS; CDR2 reads YFSETQ. The CDR3 sequence is 12 residues long. V was cut by 8 bases and J by 2 bases, with 10 bases left in between.

V usage is TRBV19 and J usage is TRBJ1-5; D not certain. Germline assignment: CDR1 LNHDA and CDR2 SQIVND (reference sequence). Trimming removed 4 bases at V and 3 bases at J, with 7 bases between. The length of the CDR3 is 13 residues. In nucleotides, the CDR3 is TGTGCCAGTAGTAGCCGGGCCAATCAGCCCCAGCATTTT. Protein: CASSSRANQPQHF.

The rearrangement uses TRBV7-3 and TRBJ2-5; D is unresolved. Looked up from germline, CDR1 is SGHTA and CDR2 is FQGTGA. V dropped 2 bases and J dropped 3 bases, with 7 bases sitting between them. The CDR3 length is 13 residues. CDR3 DNA: TGTGCCAGCAGCTTAGGGCGGAAAGAGACCCAGTACTTC. This gives the protein CASSLGRKETQYF.

The chain employs TRBV6-5 and TRBJ2-7; no reliable D call. CDR1 and CDR2 (germline): MNHEY, SVGAGI. The CDR3 runs 13 residues. Trimming removed 6 bases from V and 3 bases from J, with 12 bases in between. CDR3: CASSLPGLYEQYF. The CDR3 coding sequence is TGTGCCAGCAGCCTCCCGGGCCTCTACGAGCAGTACTTC.

The rearrangement links TRBV25-1 to TRBJ2-1, with 9 bases identical to TRBD1. This CDR3 region has 14 residues. With V trimmed by 7 bases and J by 7 bases, 8 bases remained unmatched. In germline, CDR1 is MGHDK, CDR2 SYGVNS. Here the CDR3 DNA reads TGTGCCAGCAAAGTGGGGACAGGGTCAAATGAGCAGTTCTTC. This translates into CASKVGTGSNEQFF.

The V gene is TRBV6-4, the J gene TRBJ2-2; TRBD2 is a possible D gene (6 bases). Germline assignment: CDR1 MRHNA and CDR2 SNTAGT. V lost 2 bases and J 1 base, leaving 8 bases between the germline ends. There are 15 residues in the CDR3. In nucleotides, the CDR3 is TGTGCCAGCAGTGACGAGGGAGGGAACACCGGGGAGCTGTTTTTT. Its translation: CASSDEGGNTGELFF.

The chain joins TRBV11-2 to TRBJ1-4; weak D call: TRBD1 (5 bases). Germline CDR1 is SGHAT and CDR2 is FQNNGV. The CDR3 is made up of 15 amino acids. Trimming pared 7 bases from V and 0 bases from J, leaving 12 bases between. This chain's CDR3 is CASTKSGATNEKLFF. The DNA of the CDR3 is TGTGCCAGCACCAAATCGGGGGCAACTAATGAAAAACTGTTTTTT.

The chain couples TRBV2 to TRBJ1-5, with 7 bases aligning to TRBD1. Germline values: CDR1 SNHLY, CDR2 FYNNEI. This CDR3 is built from 14 residues. The junction had 10 bases not matched to a gene; V was cut back by 6 bases and J by 8 bases. DNA for the CDR3: TGTGCCAGCAGGTTAGGGGGCGCCTTGGAGCCCCAGCATTTT. Its protein is CASRLGGALEPQHF.

The V gene is TRBV27, the J gene TRBJ2-7, with a weak D call TRBD2 (6 bases). Germline CDR1 is MNHEY and CDR2 is SMNVEV (reference sequence). This CDR3 region has 14 residues. The V end was cut by 2 bases, the J end by 3 bases, with 11 bases between. In DNA form, the CDR3 reads TGTGCCAGCAGTTTAACTGGGAGGTTCTACGAGCAGTACTTC. Its protein product is CASSLTGRFYEQYF.

The CDR3 DNA reads as TGTGCCAGCTCACCAATGACAGCACCAAGTGCTAGCACAGATACGCAGTATTTT. Translated: CASSPMTAPSASTDTQYF. The V and J genes are TRBV18 and TRBJ2-3; the D gene is possibly TRBD1 (5 bases). Trimming removed 2 bases from V and 0 bases from J, with 18 bases in between. Per the germline V gene, CDR1 is KGHSH and CDR2 is LQKENI. The length of the CDR3 is 18 residues.

The chain employs TRBV7-9 and TRBJ1-2, with D unresolved. Germline V lookup: CDR1 SEHNR, CDR2 FQNEAQ (reference sequence). The CDR3 contains 12 residues. V was pared by 1 base and J by 4 bases, with 4 bases between. CDR3 region: CASSLVGYGYTF. CDR3 in DNA: TGTGCCAGCAGCTTAGTAGGCTATGGCTACACCTTC.

The CDR3 sequence: CASSLASAVSLHF. As DNA, the CDR3 is TGTGCCAGCAGCTTGGCCTCGGCGGTTTCCCTCCACTTT. The chain couples TRBV5-6 to TRBJ1-6; D unclear. Germline V gives CDR1 SGHDT, CDR2 YYEEEE. CDR3 length: 13 amino acids. Deletions cut 0 bases from V and 14 bases from J, with 12 bases between.

The DNA for the CDR3 is TGTGCCAGCAGCCAGGCTGGACCCTGGAGCACAGATACGCAGTATTTT. Amino acids: CASSQAGPWSTDTQYF. The V call is TRBV4-2, the J call TRBJ2-3; no definite D call. The CDR3 runs to 16 residues. Between the trimmed V and J ends, which lost 3 bases and 0 bases, there was a span of 13 bases. Germline V CDR1 and CDR2: LGHNA, YNFKEQ.

V is TRBV18 and J is TRBJ2-2; D may be TRBD1 or TRBD2 (6 bases each). Looked up from germline, CDR1 is KGHSH and CDR2 is LQKENI. The CDR3 totals 18 residues. Trimming stripped 3 bases from V and 0 bases from J, with 17 bases between. The CDR3 bases are TGTGCCAGCTCACCTCTCAAGGGCGGGACACCGAACACCGGGGAGCTGTTTTTT. It specifies CASSPLKGGTPNTGELFF.

This chain joins TRBV5-1 and TRBJ2-1, with 7 bases aligning to TRBD1. Losses at the gene ends were 4 bases for V and 1 base for J; bases not matched to a gene: 5. Germline CDR1 and CDR2: SGHRS and YFSETQ. This CDR3 spans 15 amino acids. CDR3 bases: TGCGCCAGCAGCGATCAACAGGGGTCCTACAATGAGCAGTTCTTC. Translation gives CASSDQQGSYNEQFF.

The CDR3 protein is CASSLPSNTEAFF. DNA of the CDR3: TGTGCCAGCAGCCTACCGTCGAACACTGAAGCTTTCTTT. The rearrangement joins TRBV6-6 to TRBJ1-1; D is unresolved. Germline values: CDR1 MNHNY, CDR2 SVGAGI (reference sequence). V gave up 6 bases and J gave up 1 base, with 9 bases separating them. The CDR3 is made up of 13 amino acids.

This clone has only a few counts. V gene TRBV28 combines with J gene TRBJ1-4, with 8 bases aligning to TRBD1. The germline CDR1 and CDR2 sequences are MDHEN and SYDVKM. The V segment lost 0 bases and the J segment 6 bases; nucleotides outside the gene matches: 0. The CDR3 covers 14 residues. The CDR3 DNA sequence: TGTGCCAGCAGTTTATGGACAGGGGATGAAAAACTGTTTTTT. Translating gives CASSLWTGDEKLFF.

This clone is a singleton in its sample. The gene calls are TRBV6-5 and TRBJ2-4, with D perhaps matching TRBD2 (5 bases). This CDR3 comprises 13 residues. Germline V gene data show CDR1 as MNHEY and CDR2 as SVGAGI. Trimming stripped 7 bases from V and 6 bases from J, with 13 bases between. CDR3 sequence reads: CASNRGPGNIQYF. The CDR3, as DNA: TGTGCCAGCAACCGAGGGCCGGGAAACATTCAGTACTTC.

The rearrangement uses TRBV6-5 and TRBJ1-1; weak D call: TRBD1 (5 bases). Per the germline V gene, CDR1 is MNHEY and CDR2 is SVGAGI. Trimming took off 8 bases at V and 7 bases at J, with 14 bases between the two ends. The CDR3 is 12 amino acids. CDR3 DNA sequence: TGTGCCAGCTCCTCAGGGACCTTTGAAGCTTTCTTT. Translation gives CASSSGTFEAFF.

The gene calls are TRBV9 and TRBJ1-1; weak D call: TRBD1 (5 bases). Germline-derived CDR1 and CDR2 are SGDLS and YYNGEE. Trimming took off 0 bases at V and 3 bases at J, with 12 bases between the two ends. The CDR3 sequence is 15 residues long. The CDR3 coding sequence is TGTGCCAGCAGCGTAGGTGGGGGGGTAGACACTGAAGCTTTCTTT. Its translation is CASSVGGGVDTEAFF.

This chain joins TRBV9 and TRBJ2-7, with 13 positions matching TRBD2. Per germline, CDR1 SGDLS and CDR2 YYNGEE. The CDR3 length is 16 residues. V dropped 4 bases and J dropped 7; count of bases not matched to a gene: 11. CDR3 coding DNA: TGTGCCAGCAGCCCGCGACTAGCGGGAGGCTTCGGGGAGCAGTACTTC. This sequence encodes CASSPRLAGGFGEQYF.

This clone was detected a few times. The chain has TRBV6-6 and TRBJ1-2; D possibly corresponds to TRBD1 (5 bases). Germline V gene data show CDR1 as MNHNY and CDR2 as SVGAGI (reference sequence). Between the trimmed V and J ends, which lost 5 bases and 6 bases, there was a span of 19 bases. This CDR3 has 15 residues. In DNA form, the CDR3 reads TGTGCCAGCAGTCGGGCCGTGGGGGGTTTCCATGGCTACACCTTC. Translating gives CASSRAVGGFHGYTF.